This TCR beta chain was sequenced during a study of shared clonotypes between healthy human individuals. Notes on the study in general: Naive CD4 clonotypes were shared across a handful of donors at about 5.3%.

Germline V gives CDR1 MNHEY, CDR2 SMNVEV (reference sequence). The V and J ends lost 7 bases and 3 bases, in that order; junction bases with no gene match: 11. The CDR3 extends over 15 amino acids. CD45RO-negative, CCR7-selected cells formed the naive CD8 fraction, which excluded terminally differentiated effector memory CD45RA+ cells. Sequencing was performed with immunoSEQ multiplex PCR; in TCRdb, only in-frame clones are kept and a portion is missing. The sample contains about 590,000 clones, around 95% of which appear only once. Details on this clone: The target antigen is unknown.

The clonotype was recovered from a woman in her twenties or thirties in good health. Sequencing input: naive CD8+ T cells sorted from blood. V is TRBV27 and J is TRBJ2-7; 8 positions match TRBD2. The CDR3 bases are TGTGCCAGCACCCCCAGCGGGAGCGGGATCTACGAGCAGTACTTC. Its translation: CASTPSGSGIYEQYF.